Described below is a single TCR beta chain sequence and its context. The source of the sample is a study of blood T cell repertoires in COVID-19. Method: immunoSEQ multiplex PCR; TCRdb's copy keeps in-frame clones and lacks some. This repertoire shows more than 300,000 clones, just over 85% found once; its top ten account for about 4.1%. Cohorts were assigned according to the clinical history that participants reported. The CDR3 runs to 13 residues. Germline V gene lookup returns CDR1 SGHKS and CDR2 YYEKEE (reference sequence). The J segment lost 5 bases and the V segment lost 7 bases, leaving 9 bases of the junction unmatched.

The chain is built from TRBV5-5 and TRBJ2-7, with TRBD2 identical over 7 bases. Sequencing used PBMCs or T cells enriched from blood (not recorded which). This receptor was obtained from a young man who had recovered from COVID-19. The chain's CDR3 is CASAQRGYNEQYF. The CDR3 DNA is TGTGCCAGCGCCCAGCGGGGTTACAACGAGCAGTACTTC.